This T cell receptor beta chain was identified in a study of cytomegalovirus exposure and HLA in healthy donors. Germline CDR1 and CDR2: MRHNA and SNTAGT. Trimming removed 8 bases from V and 7 bases from J; junction bases left unmatched: 7. The CDR3 is 14 amino acids. Primers: 60 Vbeta forward and 13 Jbeta reverse. The data were produced by immunoSEQ multiplex PCR, yet TCRdb's version contains in-frame clones alone and is incomplete. The repertoire holds fewer than 110,000 clones, with 77% as singletons. Source material: PBMCs. The chain recombines TRBV6-4 with TRBJ2-1; 11 bases fit TRBD2. The clonotype comes from a male donor in good health and CMV-seronegative. The CDR3 region is CASPTSGSSNEQFF. The DNA of the CDR3 is TGTGCCAGCCCAACTAGCGGGAGCTCGAATGAGCAGTTCTTC.